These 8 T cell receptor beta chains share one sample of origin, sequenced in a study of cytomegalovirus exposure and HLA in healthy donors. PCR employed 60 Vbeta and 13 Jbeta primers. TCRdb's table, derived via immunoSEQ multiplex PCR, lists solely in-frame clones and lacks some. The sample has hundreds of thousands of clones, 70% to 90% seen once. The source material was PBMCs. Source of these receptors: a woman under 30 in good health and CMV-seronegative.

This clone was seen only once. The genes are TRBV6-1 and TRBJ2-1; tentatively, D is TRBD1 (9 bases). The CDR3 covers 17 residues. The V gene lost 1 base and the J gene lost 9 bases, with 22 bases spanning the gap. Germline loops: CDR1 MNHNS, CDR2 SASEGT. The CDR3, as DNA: TGTGCCAGCAGTGAAGACCCAGGGACAGGGACTAGTGGTGAGCAGTTCTTC. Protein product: CASSEDPGTGTSGEQFF.

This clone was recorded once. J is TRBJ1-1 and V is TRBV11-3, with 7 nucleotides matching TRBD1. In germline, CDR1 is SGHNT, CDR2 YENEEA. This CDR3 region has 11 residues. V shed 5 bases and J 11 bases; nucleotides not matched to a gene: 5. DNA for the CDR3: TGTGCCAGCAGCCAGGGGGGCAGGGCTTTCTTT. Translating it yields CASSQGGRAFF.

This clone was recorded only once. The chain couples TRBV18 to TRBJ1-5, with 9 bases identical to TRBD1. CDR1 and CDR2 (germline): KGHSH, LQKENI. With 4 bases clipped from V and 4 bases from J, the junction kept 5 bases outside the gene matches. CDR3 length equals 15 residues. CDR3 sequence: CASSLAGTGNQPQHF. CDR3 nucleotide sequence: TGTGCCAGCTCACTCGCCGGGACAGGGAATCAGCCCCAGCATTTT.

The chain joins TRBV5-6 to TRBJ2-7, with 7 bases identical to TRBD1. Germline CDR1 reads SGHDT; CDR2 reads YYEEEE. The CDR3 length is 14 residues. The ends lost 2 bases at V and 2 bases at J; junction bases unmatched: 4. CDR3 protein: CASSLIQGAYEQYF. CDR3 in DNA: TGTGCCAGCAGCTTAATCCAGGGGGCCTACGAGCAGTACTTC.

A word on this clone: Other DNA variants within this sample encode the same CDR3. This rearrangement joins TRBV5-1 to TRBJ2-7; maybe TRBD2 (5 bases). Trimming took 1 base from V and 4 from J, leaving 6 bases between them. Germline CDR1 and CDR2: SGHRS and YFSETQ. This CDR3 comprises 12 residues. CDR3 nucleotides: TGCGCCAGCAGCTTGCCGGGGTACGAGCAGTACTTC. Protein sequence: CASSLPGYEQYF.

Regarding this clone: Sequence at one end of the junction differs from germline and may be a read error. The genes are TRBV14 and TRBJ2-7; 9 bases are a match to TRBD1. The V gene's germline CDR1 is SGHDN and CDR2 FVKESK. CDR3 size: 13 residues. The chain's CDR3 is CASSQDGTGTGLF. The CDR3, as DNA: TGTGCCAGCAGCCAAGATGGAACAGGGACAGGGCTCTTC.

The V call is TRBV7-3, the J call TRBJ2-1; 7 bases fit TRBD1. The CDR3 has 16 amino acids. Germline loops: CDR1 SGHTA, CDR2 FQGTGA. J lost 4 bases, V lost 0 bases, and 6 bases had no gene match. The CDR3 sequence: CASSLTATRGYNEQFF. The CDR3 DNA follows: TGTGCCAGCAGCTTAACGGCTACCAGGGGGTACAATGAGCAGTTCTTC. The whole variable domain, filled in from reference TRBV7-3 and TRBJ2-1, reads GAGVSQTPSNKVTEKGKYVELRCDPISGHTALYWYRQSLGQGPEFLIYFQGTGAADDSGLPNDRFFAVRPEGSVSTLKIQRTERGDSAVYLCASSLTATRGYNEQFFGPGTRLTVL.

Here the CDR3 reads CASSYPGTGERAFF. The DNA for the CDR3 is TGTGCCAGCAGTTACCCCGGGACAGGGGAGCGCGCTTTCTTT. The chain uses TRBV6-5 and TRBJ1-1; 10 nucleotides match TRBD1. The CDR3 consists of 14 residues. The trim removed 2 bases at V and 11 bases at J, leaving 8 bases unmatched. The V gene's germline CDR1 is MNHEY and CDR2 SVGAGI.